Below are 30 T cell receptor beta chains sequenced from a single sample in a study of shared clonotypes between healthy human individuals. The method was immunoSEQ multiplex PCR; TCRdb's version includes in-frame clones alone and lacks a portion of them. Altogether some 2,500,000 clones are present, about 90% being singletons, with the ten largest covering approximately 0.39%. Material: naive CD4+ T cells from PBMCs. Sample subset: CD45RA+ positively selected. The receptors originated from a man between 18 and 29 years old in good health. Some clones in this sample may be carry-over from other donors' samples.

This clone was picked up one time. The chain recombines TRBV13 with TRBJ1-4; 8 nucleotides match TRBD1. V was pared by 5 bases and J by 5 bases, with 4 bases of the junction left unmatched. The germline CDR1 and CDR2 sequences are PRHDT and FYEKMQ (reference sequence). The CDR3 contains 14 residues. CDR3 DNA sequence: TGTGCCAGCAGCCGGACAGGGTTGAATGAAAAACTGTTTTTT. Translation: CASSRTGLNEKLFF.

This chain connects TRBV28 to TRBJ2-1; tentatively, D is TRBD2 (5 bases). Trimming left V 5 bases short and J 10 bases short, with 18 bases between. The CDR3 runs 14 residues. The germline V gene encodes CDR1 MDHEN and CDR2 SYDVKM. The CDR3, as DNA: TGTGCCAGCAGTCGGGTCAGGACTCTGGCGGAGCAGTTCTTC. Protein sequence: CASSRVRTLAEQFF.

This chain joins TRBV30 and TRBJ2-5, with 15 nucleotides matching TRBD2. V shed 4 bases and J 5 bases; nucleotides not matched to a gene: 5. The CDR3 sequence is 15 residues long. Germline lookup yields CDR1 GTSNPN and CDR2 SVGIG (reference sequence). The CDR3 loop is CAWTQGLAGGETQYF. The CDR3 region has the DNA TGTGCCTGGACCCAGGGACTAGCGGGAGGCGAGACCCAGTACTTC.

This sequence joins TRBV18 and TRBJ1-1, with 7 bases lining up with TRBD1. The J segment lost 1 base and the V segment lost 3 bases, leaving 5 bases of the junction unmatched. The CDR3 spans 15 residues. CDR1 is KGHSH, CDR2 LQKENI, per germline. As DNA, the CDR3 is TGTGCCAGCTCACCGGTGGGACAGCGGAACACTGAAGCTTTCTTT. Translated, it gives CASSPVGQRNTEAFF.

This chain joins TRBV15 and TRBJ2-6, with no clear D. This CDR3 is 14 amino acids long. V lost 0 bases, J lost 13 bases, and 13 bases lay in between. From germline, CDR1 is LNHNV and CDR2 YYDKDF (reference sequence). The CDR3 DNA sequence: TGTGCCACCAGCAGAGATACGATAGTCGGTGTCCTGACTTTC. Translating gives CATSRDTIVGVLTF. Together with reference TRBV15 and TRBJ2-6, the CDR3 gives the full variable domain: DAMVIQNPRYQVTQFGKPVTLSCSQTLNHNVMYWYQQKSSQAPKLLFHYYDKDFNNEADTPDNFQSRRPNTSFCFLDIRSPGLGDTAMYLCATSRDTIVGVLTFGAGSRLTVL.

The chain uses TRBV27 and TRBJ2-3; 7 nucleotides line up with TRBD1. After removal of 1 base from V and 1 base from J, the junction contained 2 bases not matched to a gene. There are 15 residues in the CDR3. Per the germline V gene, CDR1 is MNHEY and CDR2 is SMNVEV (reference sequence). The CDR3 region is CASSLLGQRTDTQYF. In nucleotides, the CDR3 is TGTGCCAGCAGTTTATTGGGACAGCGCACAGATACGCAGTATTTT.

The chain combines TRBV7-8 with TRBJ2-5; 8 bases map to TRBD2. V lost 4 bases to trimming and J lost 1 base; unmatched junction nucleotides: 5. The germline V gene has CDR1 SGHVS and CDR2 FQNEAQ. The CDR3 has 15 residues. CDR3 nucleotides: TGTGCCAGCAGCTCCATTAGCGGGGTCCAAGAGACCCAGTACTTC. Residues: CASSSISGVQETQYF.

The chain has TRBV27 and TRBJ1-5; tentative D call: TRBD1 (6 bases). The CDR3 runs to 16 residues. CDR1 and CDR2 from the germline V gene are MNHEY and SMNVEV (reference sequence). V lost 3 bases, J lost 0 bases, and 12 bases lay in between. The CDR3 here is CASSLGGASSNQPQHF. In DNA, the CDR3 is TGTGCCAGCAGTTTGGGGGGGGCTTCTAGCAATCAGCCCCAGCATTTT.

The V gene is TRBV11-1, the J gene TRBJ1-1, with D perhaps matching TRBD1 (5 bases). V was cut by 1 base and J by 8 bases, with 11 bases left in between. The CDR3 runs to 13 residues. Germline-derived CDR1 and CDR2 are SGHAT and FQDESV (reference sequence). Here the CDR3 DNA reads TGTGCCAGCAGCTTAGGTCGACAGACAGAAGCTTTCTTT. It codes for CASSLGRQTEAFF.

This clone occurred a few times. This chain links TRBV19 with TRBJ2-4; D ambiguous. This CDR3 spans 12 amino acids. Trimming stripped 6 bases from V and 9 bases from J, with 12 bases between. Looked up from germline, CDR1 is LNHDA and CDR2 is SQIVND (reference sequence). The CDR3 spells CASRPRIGIQYF. The CDR3 nucleotides are TGTGCCAGTAGACCGCGTATCGGCATTCAGTACTTC.

Only one count was recorded for this clone. This sequence joins TRBV28 and TRBJ1-4; 9 bases map to TRBD1. The CDR3 runs 14 residues. The trim removed 6 bases at V and 7 bases at J, leaving 6 bases unmatched. Germline V lookup: CDR1 MDHEN, CDR2 SYDVKM. The CDR3 region is CASSFGDRAEKLFF. For the CDR3, the DNA is TGTGCCAGCAGCTTTGGGGACAGGGCTGAAAAACTGTTTTTT. Variable domain in full (rest from reference TRBV28 and TRBJ1-4): DVKVTQSSRYLVKRTGEKVFLECVQDMDHENMFWYRQDPGLGLRLIYFSYDVKMKEKGDIPEGYSVSREKKERFSLILESASTNQTSMYLCASSFGDRAEKLFFGSGTQLSVL.

The chain is built from TRBV28 and TRBJ1-2, with D possibly TRBD1 on 5 matching bases. The CDR3 is 16 residues long. Germline V gives CDR1 MDHEN, CDR2 SYDVKM. The V and J ends lost 3 bases and 1 base respectively, with 15 bases between them. The CDR3, as DNA: TGTGCCAGCAGTTTTAGGTCAACAGGACTTAACTATGGCTACACCTTC. This codes for CASSFRSTGLNYGYTF.

V usage is TRBV28 and J usage is TRBJ2-1; D might be TRBD2 (5 bases). Between the trimmed V and J ends, which lost 8 bases and 2 bases, there was a span of 16 bases. This CDR3 comprises 15 residues. Germline V lookup: CDR1 MDHEN, CDR2 SYDVKM. Written as DNA, the CDR3 is TGTGCCAGCGAGGGCCGGGCACCTACCTACAATGAGCAGTTCTTC. This gives the protein CASEGRAPTYNEQFF.

As DNA, the CDR3 is TGTGCCAGCAGATCCAGGGGAGGGGAGACCCAGTACTTC. Its translation is CASRSRGGETQYF. This chain connects TRBV28 to TRBJ2-5; D might be TRBD2 (7 bases). The germline CDR1 and CDR2 sequences are MDHEN and SYDVKM. The CDR3 extends over 13 amino acids. Trimming removed 6 bases at V and 5 bases at J, with 13 bases between.

The chain links TRBV15 to TRBJ1-2; D not certain. The CDR3 has 15 amino acids. V lost 1 base and J 5 bases, leaving 14 bases between the germline ends. The germline gives CDR1 LNHNV, CDR2 YYDKDF (reference sequence). The CDR3 DNA is TGTGCCACCAGCAGAGCCCGCGGGGTCTATTATGGCTACACCTTC. Protein product: CATSRARGVYYGYTF.

A few counts support this clone. This chain joins TRBV30 and TRBJ1-5; a possible D gene is TRBD1 (5 bases). The CDR3 contains 15 residues. V was shortened by 1 base and J by 3 bases, with 13 bases between the two germline ends. Germline CDR1 reads GTSNPN; CDR2 reads SVGIG (reference sequence). The CDR3 protein is CAWSGGQSANQPQHF. The CDR3 nucleotides read TGTGCCTGGAGTGGGGGCCAATCGGCCAATCAGCCCCAGCATTTT. The entire variable domain, with the rest obtained from reference TRBV30 and TRBJ1-5, is as follows: SQTIHQWPATLVQPVGSPLSLECTVEGTSNPNLYWYRQAAGRGLQLLFYSVGIGQISSEVPQNLSASRPQDRQFILSSKKLLLSDSGFYLCAWSGGQSANQPQHFGDGTRLSIL.

V and J are TRBV11-2 and TRBJ2-1; D is uncertain. Deletions cut 0 bases from V and 12 bases from J, with 15 bases between. Germline values: CDR1 SGHAT, CDR2 FQNNGV. This CDR3 spans 14 amino acids. CDR3 sequence reads: CASSLDRVAVGQFF. The DNA for the CDR3 is TGTGCCAGCAGCTTAGATCGGGTGGCAGTGGGGCAGTTCTTC.

The chain carries TRBV5-1 and TRBJ2-1; 11 positions agree with TRBD2. Germline CDR1 and CDR2: SGHRS and YFSETQ. Trimming at V came to 0 bases and at J to 4 bases, leaving 6 bases not matched to a gene. This CDR3 spans 17 amino acids. The CDR3 nucleotides read TGCGCCAGCAGCTTGGAAACCGGGACTAGCGGATACAATGAGCAGTTCTTC. Protein sequence: CASSLETGTSGYNEQFF.

The chain recombines TRBV18 with TRBJ1-3, with D maybe TRBD1 (5 bases). The CDR3 has 17 residues. Germline CDR1 KGHSH, CDR2 LQKENI. The V end lost 3 bases, the J end lost 0 bases, and 15 bases lay between the germline ends. The CDR3 DNA reads TGTGCCAGCTCACCCATAACCGGGACCTTCTCTGGAAACACCATATATTTT. The encoded protein is CASSPITGTFSGNTIYF. The full variable domain, in which reference TRBV18 and TRBJ1-3 provide the parts outside the CDR3, is NAGVMQNPRHLVRRRGQEARLRCSPMKGHSHVYWYRQLPEEGLKFMVYLQKENIIDESGMPKERFSAEFPKEGPSILRIQQVVRGDSAAYFCASSPITGTFSGNTIYFGEGSWLTVV.

The chain employs TRBV5-6 and TRBJ2-3; tentatively, D is TRBD1 (6 bases). The V and J ends lost 5 bases and 1 base respectively, with 11 bases between them. Germline values: CDR1 SGHDT, CDR2 YYEEEE. The CDR3 length is 14 residues. The CDR3 DNA reads as TGTGCCAGCAGATTTTACAGGGGCACAGATACGCAGTATTTT. It encodes CASRFYRGTDTQYF.

V usage is TRBV18 and J usage is TRBJ2-3; 13 nucleotides align to TRBD2. CDR3 size: 17 residues. The germline V gene has CDR1 KGHSH and CDR2 LQKENI. Trimming at V came to 8 bases and at J to 4 bases, leaving 12 bases not matched to a gene. The CDR3 is CASRPTSGRPIPDTQYF. The CDR3 DNA reads as TGTGCCAGCCGACCGACTAGCGGGAGGCCTATTCCAGATACGCAGTATTTT.

J is TRBJ2-3 and V is TRBV7-3; 11 bases match TRBD2. This CDR3 has 16 amino acids. Germline-derived CDR1 and CDR2 are SGHTA and FQGTGA. V lost 4 bases to trimming and J lost 5 bases; unmatched junction nucleotides: 8. The CDR3 loop reads CASSSRELAGEDTQYF. CDR3 nucleotide sequence: TGTGCCAGCAGCTCACGGGAACTAGCGGGAGAAGATACGCAGTATTTT.

The rearrangement links TRBV9 to TRBJ1-4; a weak D match, TRBD1 (6 bases). The CDR3 runs 16 residues. The V end was cut by 3 bases, the J end by 11 bases, with 23 bases between. Germline CDR1 reads SGDLS; CDR2 reads YYNGEE. CDR3 coding DNA: TGTGCCAGCAGCGCCTCAGGGGCCCTCTTTATGGATAAACTGTTTTTT. This gives the protein CASSASGALFMDKLFF. The full variable domain, its missing parts supplied by reference TRBV9 and TRBJ1-4, is DSGVTQTPKHLITATGQRVTLRCSPRSGDLSVYWYQQSLDQGLQFLIQYYNGEERAKGNILERFSAQQFPDLHSELNLSSLELGDSALYFCASSASGALFMDKLFFGSGTQLSVL.

Notes on this clone: The identical CDR3 is also encoded by other nucleotide sequences in the sample. The V gene is TRBV29-1, the J gene TRBJ1-2, with 10 bases matching TRBD1. In germline, CDR1 is SQVTM, CDR2 ANQGSEA. V lost 6 bases and J lost 3; bases outside the gene matches: 4. The CDR3 length is 13 residues. CDR3 sequence: CSVGQGGDYGYTF. The CDR3, as DNA: TGCAGCGTCGGACAGGGGGGCGACTATGGCTACACCTTC.

This chain joins TRBV19 and TRBJ2-3; 9 positions agree with TRBD1. The ends lost 5 bases at V and 4 bases at J; junction bases unmatched: 7. CDR1 is LNHDA and CDR2 is SQIVND in the germline V gene (reference sequence). This CDR3 spans 15 amino acids. CDR3 sequence: CASSDGQGRPDTQYF. In DNA, the CDR3 is TGTGCCAGTAGTGATGGACAGGGGCGGCCAGATACGCAGTATTTT. Full variable domain (outside the CDR3, taken from reference TRBV19 and TRBJ2-3): DGGITQSPKYLFRKEGQNVTLSCEQNLNHDAMYWYRQDPGQGLRLIYYSQIVNDFQKGDIAEGYSVSREKKESFPLTVTSAQKNPTAFYLCASSDGQGRPDTQYFGPGTRLTVL.

On this clone itself: This sample includes further DNA sequences coding for the same CDR3. The V and J genes are TRBV7-2 and TRBJ1-1, with D possibly being TRBD1 (5 bases). The CDR3 is 14 residues long. Trimming pared 2 bases from V and 3 bases from J, leaving 10 bases between. The germline CDR1 and CDR2 sequences are SGHTA and FQGNSA. This CDR3 is CASSLQGGDTEAFF. In DNA, the CDR3 is TGTGCCAGCAGCTTACAGGGTGGGGACACTGAAGCTTTCTTT. Using reference TRBV7-2 and TRBJ1-1 for the parts outside the CDR3, the full variable domain is GAGVSQSPSNKVTEKGKDVELRCDPISGHTALYWYRQSLGQGLEFLIYFQGNSAPDKSGLPSDRFSAERTGGSVSTLTIQRTQQEDSAVYLCASSLQGGDTEAFFGQGTRLTVV.

V gene TRBV21-1 combines with J gene TRBJ2-1; the D segment call TRBD2 is taken from the table without a DNA check. TRBV21-1 constitutes a pseudogene. The CDR3 runs to 16 residues. In nucleotides, the CDR3 is TGTGCCAGCAGCTACCGACTCCGATACACCTACAATGAGCAGTTCTTC. Its translation: CASSYRLRYTYNEQFF.

This clone turned up a few times. In DNA, the CDR3 is TGTGCCAGCAGCAGGGGACACCTGGAACTCAATCAGCCCCAGCATTTT. Translating gives CASSRGHLELNQPQHF. This chain links TRBV7-3 with TRBJ1-5, with a possible D match to TRBD1 (6 bases). The CDR3 extends over 16 amino acids. Germline CDR1 is SGHTA and CDR2 is FQGTGA. V gave up 5 bases and J gave up 3 bases, with 17 bases separating them.

The genes are TRBV18 and TRBJ2-5; D is ambiguous. This CDR3 contains 12 residues. Germline CDR1 reads KGHSH; CDR2 reads LQKENI. Between the trimmed V and J ends, which lost 0 bases and 12 bases, there was a span of 11 bases. CDR3 in amino acids: CASSPPGTVKYF. The CDR3 nucleotides read TGTGCCAGCTCACCACCGGGCACCGTAAAGTACTTC.

As to this clone: An end of the junction does not agree with germline; a read error may underlie this. The rearrangement uses TRBV11-3 and TRBJ2-5; TRBD2 agrees at 11 bases. CDR1 and CDR2 (germline): SGHNT, YENEEA. The CDR3 has 15 amino acids. CDR3 region: CASSLGLAGLESQYF. Written as DNA, the CDR3 is TGTGCCAGCAGCTTAGGACTAGCGGGGTTAGAGTCCCAGTACTTC. Combining the CDR3 with reference TRBV11-3 and TRBJ2-5 gives the whole variable domain EAGVVQSPRYKIIEKKQPVAFWCNPISGHNTLYWYLQNLGQGPELLIRYENEEAVDDSQLPKDRFSAERLKGVDSTLKIQPAELGDSAVYLCASSLGLAGLESQYFGPGTRLLVL.